This T cell receptor (beta chain) was recorded in a study of CD8+ T cells in alopecia areata. This clone was observed a handful of times. V was shortened by 4 bases and J by 5 bases, with 9 bases between the two germline ends. This CDR3 contains 12 residues. Germline V lookup: CDR1 SEHNR, CDR2 FQNEAQ (reference sequence). Treatment denoted: oral pan-JAK inhibitor, 5-10 mg twice daily. Extraction of RNA preceded its reverse transcription into cDNA, which served as the sequencing template. The protocol was immunoSEQ multiplex PCR, while the TCRdb copy is restricted to in-frame clones and leaves out a portion. The table records 130,000 to 150,000 clones, approximately 80% of them present only once.

The specimen comprised CD8+ T cells sorted from blood, sampled at week 4, from a patient treated with tofacitinib. V is TRBV7-9 and J is TRBJ2-7; no clear D. The receptor was derived from a human donor with alopecia areata. CDR3 nucleotides: TGTGCCAGCAGCTACCGGTTGGACGAGCAGTACTTC. Translating it yields CASSYRLDEQYF.